Below, 5 T cell receptor beta chains from the same sample are listed, as sequenced in a study of T cell responses to AZD1222 COVID-19 vaccine. Only in-frame clones appear in the TCRdb table, and some are missing; sequencing was by immunoSEQ multiplex PCR. This table holds about 21,000 clones, 82% found once. This specimen was peripheral blood, taken on day 0 of AZD1222 vaccination. Every receptor here comes from an adult in good health.

Only a few counts were recorded for this clone. The chain employs TRBV7-2 and TRBJ2-1, with 8 bases aligning to TRBD1. CDR1 is SGHTA, CDR2 FQGNSA, per germline. The CDR3 loop spans 16 amino acids. V lost 5 bases and J lost 8; bases outside the gene matches: 14. CDR3 amino acids: CASSPRTGFVRDEQFF. Here the CDR3 DNA reads TGTGCCAGCAGCCCCAGGACAGGGTTTGTAAGGGATGAGCAGTTCTTC.

This chain joins TRBV12-3 or TRBV12-4 and TRBJ1-5; no firm D call. The CDR3 extends over 13 amino acids. The V gene lost 7 bases and the J gene lost 5 bases, with 12 bases spanning the gap. The DNA for the CDR3 is TGTGCCAGCACCGCCCCGAACCATCAGCCCCAGCATTTT. Translation: CASTAPNHQPQHF.

The gene calls are TRBV28 and TRBJ2-7; D is perhaps TRBD2 (5 bases). This CDR3 spans 13 amino acids. Germline lookup yields CDR1 MDHEN and CDR2 SYDVKM. V lost 6 bases, J lost 3 bases, and 12 bases lay in between. The CDR3, as DNA: TGTGCCAGCAGAAACCGAGGGTTCTACGAGCAGTACTTC. This translates into CASRNRGFYEQYF.

V and J are TRBV19 and TRBJ2-3; a possible D gene is TRBD1 (5 bases). Germline V gene data show CDR1 as LNHDA and CDR2 as SQIVND (reference sequence). V was clipped by 1 base and J by 3 bases, with 8 bases between them. The CDR3 has 14 residues. The CDR3 here is CASSIVKGTDTQYF. CDR3 nucleotide sequence: TGTGCCAGTAGTATAGTTAAGGGGACAGATACGCAGTATTTT. The complete variable domain, with remaining parts taken from reference TRBV19 and TRBJ2-3, reads DGGITQSPKYLFRKEGQNVTLSCEQNLNHDAMYWYRQDPGQGLRLIYYSQIVNDFQKGDIAEGYSVSREKKESFPLTVTSAQKNPTAFYLCASSIVKGTDTQYFGPGTRLTVL.

The rearrangement joins TRBV3-1 (or the pseudogene TRBV3-2) to TRBJ1-3; a weak D match, TRBD1 (5 bases). Trimming took 4 bases from V and 3 from J, leaving 13 bases between them. The CDR3 runs to 15 residues. Germline V lookup: CDR1 LGHDT, CDR2 YNNKEL (reference sequence). This CDR3 reads CASSLQGKGGNTIYF. The CDR3, as DNA: TGTGCCAGCAGCCTTCAGGGAAAAGGTGGAAACACCATATATTTT.